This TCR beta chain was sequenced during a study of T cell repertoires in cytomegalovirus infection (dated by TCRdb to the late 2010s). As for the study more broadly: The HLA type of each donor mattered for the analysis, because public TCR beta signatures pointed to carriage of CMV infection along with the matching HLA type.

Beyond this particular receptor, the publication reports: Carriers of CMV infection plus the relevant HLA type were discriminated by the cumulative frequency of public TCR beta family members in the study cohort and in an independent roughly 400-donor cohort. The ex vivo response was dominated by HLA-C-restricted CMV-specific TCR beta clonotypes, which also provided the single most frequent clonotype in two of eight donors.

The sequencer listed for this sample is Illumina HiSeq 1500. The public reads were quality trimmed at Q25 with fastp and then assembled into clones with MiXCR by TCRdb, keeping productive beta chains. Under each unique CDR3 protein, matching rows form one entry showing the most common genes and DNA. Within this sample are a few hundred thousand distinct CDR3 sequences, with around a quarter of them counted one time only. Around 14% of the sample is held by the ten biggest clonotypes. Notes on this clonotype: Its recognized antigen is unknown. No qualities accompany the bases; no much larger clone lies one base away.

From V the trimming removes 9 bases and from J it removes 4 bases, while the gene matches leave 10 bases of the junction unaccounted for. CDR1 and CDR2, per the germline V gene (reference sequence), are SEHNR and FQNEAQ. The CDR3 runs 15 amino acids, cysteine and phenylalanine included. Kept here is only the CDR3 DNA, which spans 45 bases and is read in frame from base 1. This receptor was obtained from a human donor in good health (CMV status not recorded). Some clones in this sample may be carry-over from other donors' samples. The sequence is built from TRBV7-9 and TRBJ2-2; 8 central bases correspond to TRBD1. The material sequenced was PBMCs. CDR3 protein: CASHRGSLGTGELFF. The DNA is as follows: TGTGCCAGTCACAGGGGGTCGCTTGGCACCGGGGAGCTGTTTTTT. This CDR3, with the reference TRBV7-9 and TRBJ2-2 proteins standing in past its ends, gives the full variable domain DTGVSQNPRHKITKRGQNVTFRCDPISEHNRLYWYRQTLGQGPEFLTYFQNEAQLEKSRLLSDRFSAERPKGSFSTLEIQRTEQGDSAMYLCASHRGSLGTGELFFGEGSRLTVL.